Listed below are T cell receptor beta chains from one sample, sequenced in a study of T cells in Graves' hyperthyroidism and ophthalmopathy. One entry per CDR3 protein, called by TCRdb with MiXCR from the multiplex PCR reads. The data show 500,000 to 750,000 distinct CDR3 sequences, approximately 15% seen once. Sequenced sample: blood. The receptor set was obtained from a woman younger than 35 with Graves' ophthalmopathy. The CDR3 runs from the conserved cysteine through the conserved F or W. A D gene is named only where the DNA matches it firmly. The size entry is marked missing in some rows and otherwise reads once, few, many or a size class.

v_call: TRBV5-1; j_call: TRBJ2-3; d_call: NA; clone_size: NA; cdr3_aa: CASSLVTRGSADTQYF; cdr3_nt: TGTGCCAGCAGCTTAGTCACTAGAGGGAGCGCAGATACGCAGTATTTT
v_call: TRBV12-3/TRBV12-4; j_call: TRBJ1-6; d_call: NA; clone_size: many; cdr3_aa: CASPGGRRVGSPLHF; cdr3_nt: TGTGCCAGCCCCGGTGGGCGCAGGGTGGGATCACCCCTCCACTTT
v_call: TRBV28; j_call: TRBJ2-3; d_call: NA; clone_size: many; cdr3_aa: CASSVVPSDTQYF; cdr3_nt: TGTGCCAGCAGTGTAGTACCGTCAGATACGCAGTATTTT
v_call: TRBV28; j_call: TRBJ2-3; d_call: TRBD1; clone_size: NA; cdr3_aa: CASSSPGTGKVTDTQYF; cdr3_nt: TGTGCCAGCAGTAGTCCCGGGACAGGGAAGGTAACAGATACGCAGTATTTT
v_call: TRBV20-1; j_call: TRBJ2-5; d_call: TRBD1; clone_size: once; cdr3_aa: CSARDLGQGQTQYF; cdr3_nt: TGCAGTGCTAGAGATCTGGGACAGGGACAGACCCAGTACTTC
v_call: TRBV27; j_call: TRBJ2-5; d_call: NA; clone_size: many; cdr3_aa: CASSMIPYSSGTQYF; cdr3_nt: TGTGCCAGCAGTATGATTCCTTATAGTAGTGGGACCCAGTACTTC
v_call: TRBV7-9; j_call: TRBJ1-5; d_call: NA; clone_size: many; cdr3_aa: CASSLDSVNQPQHF; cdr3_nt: TGTGCCAGCAGCCTGGACAGCGTCAATCAGCCCCAGCATTTT
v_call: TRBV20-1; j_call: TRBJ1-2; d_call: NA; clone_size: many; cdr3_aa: CSVGHNYGYTF; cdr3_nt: TGCAGTGTAGGGCACAACTATGGCTACACCTTC
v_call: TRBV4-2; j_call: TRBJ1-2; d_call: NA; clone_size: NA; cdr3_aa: CASSQEGRGYTF; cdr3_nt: TGTGCCAGCAGCCAAGAGGGGCGGGGCTACACCTTC
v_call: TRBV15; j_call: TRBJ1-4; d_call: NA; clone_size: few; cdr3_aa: CATSRDWGGSEKLFF; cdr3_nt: TGTGCCACCAGCAGAGATTGGGGTGGAAGTGAAAAACTGTTTTTT
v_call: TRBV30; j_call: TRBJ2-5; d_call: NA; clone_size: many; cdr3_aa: CAWRLGLPETQYF; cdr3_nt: TGTGCCTGGAGGCTAGGACTTCCAGAGACCCAGTACTTC
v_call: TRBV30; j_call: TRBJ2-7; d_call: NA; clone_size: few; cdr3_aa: CAWSHGRGTYEQHF; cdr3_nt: TGTGCCTGGAGCCACGGTCGGGGGACCTACGAGCAGCACTTC
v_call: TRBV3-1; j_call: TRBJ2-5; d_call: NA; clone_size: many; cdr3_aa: CASSPTRSGTQYF; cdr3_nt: TGTGCCAGCAGCCCTACTAGATCGGGGACCCAGTACTTC
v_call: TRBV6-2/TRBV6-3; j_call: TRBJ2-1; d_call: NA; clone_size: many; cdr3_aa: CASSLGVSGSEQFF; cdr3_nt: TGTGCCAGCAGTTTGGGGGTGTCGGGCAGTGAGCAGTTCTTC
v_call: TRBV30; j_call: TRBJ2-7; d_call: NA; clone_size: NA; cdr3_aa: CARQGATGAQYF; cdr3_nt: TGTGCCCGACAGGGTGCCACGGGGGCGCAGTACTTC
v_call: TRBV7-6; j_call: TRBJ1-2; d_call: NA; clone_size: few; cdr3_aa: CASSPGFVVGYTF; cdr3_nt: TGTGCCAGCAGCCCCGGTTTTGTGGTTGGCTACACCTTC
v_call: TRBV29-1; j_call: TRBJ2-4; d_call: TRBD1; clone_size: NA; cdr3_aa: CSAFAGTGGNIQYF; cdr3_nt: TGCAGCGCGTTTGCCGGGACAGGGGGAAACATTCAGTACTTC
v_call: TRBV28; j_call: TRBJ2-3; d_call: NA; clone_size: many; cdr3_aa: CASSGAPVGDTQYF; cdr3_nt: TGTGCCAGCAGTGGGGCACCTGTTGGAGATACGCAGTATTTT
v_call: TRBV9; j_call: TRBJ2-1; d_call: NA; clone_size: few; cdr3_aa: CASSAPRGGGSTMNNEQFF; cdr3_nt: TGTGCCAGCAGCGCACCCAGAGGAGGGGGGTCGACCATGAACAATGAGCAGTTCTTC
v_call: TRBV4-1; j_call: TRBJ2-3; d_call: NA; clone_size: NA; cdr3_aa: CASSQVIGGTSTDTQYF; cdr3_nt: TGCGCCAGCAGCCAAGTCATTGGGGGAACTAGCACAGATACGCAGTATTTT
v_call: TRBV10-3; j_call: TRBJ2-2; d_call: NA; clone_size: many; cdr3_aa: CAIPLRAHANTGELFF; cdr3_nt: TGTGCCATCCCCCTTCGGGCTCACGCGAACACCGGGGAGCTGTTTTTT
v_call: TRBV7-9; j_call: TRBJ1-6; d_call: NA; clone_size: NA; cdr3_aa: CASSLSLVRQGYNSPLHF; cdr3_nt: TGTGCCAGCAGCTTGTCACTGGTCCGGCAGGGCTATAATTCACCCCTCCACTTT
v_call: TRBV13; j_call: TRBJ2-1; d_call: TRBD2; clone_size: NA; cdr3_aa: CASSLQMSGSSYNEQFF; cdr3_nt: TGTGCCAGCAGCCTACAGATGAGCGGGAGCTCCTACAATGAGCAGTTCTTC
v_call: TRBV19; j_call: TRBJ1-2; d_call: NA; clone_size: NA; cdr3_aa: CASIGAGVGNNYGYTF; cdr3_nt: TGTGCCAGTATCGGGGCAGGGGTGGGGAATAACTATGGCTACACCTTC
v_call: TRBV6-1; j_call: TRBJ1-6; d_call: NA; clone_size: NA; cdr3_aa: CASSEIQTDYSPLHF; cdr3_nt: TGTGCCAGCAGTGAGATCCAAACAGATTATTCACCCCTCCACTTT
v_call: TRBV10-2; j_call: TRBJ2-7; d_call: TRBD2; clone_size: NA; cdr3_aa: CASSGGTSPAYEQYF; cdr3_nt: TGCGCCAGCAGCGGGGGGACTAGCCCAGCATACGAGCAGTACTTC
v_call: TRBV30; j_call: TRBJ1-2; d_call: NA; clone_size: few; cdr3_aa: CAWSVQGHYGYTF; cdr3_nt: TGTGCCTGGAGTGTACAGGGTCACTATGGCTACACCTTC
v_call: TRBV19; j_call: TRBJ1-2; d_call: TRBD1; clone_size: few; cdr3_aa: CASSIGSVKGAPLDYYGYTF; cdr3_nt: TGTGCCAGTAGTATTGGATCCGTGAAGGGGGCCCCCTTGGATTACTATGGCTACACCTTC
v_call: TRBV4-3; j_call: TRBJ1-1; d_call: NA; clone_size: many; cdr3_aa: CASSQDPQGPMNTEAFF; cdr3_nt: TGCGCCAGCAGCCAAGATCCGCAGGGGCCTATGAACACTGAAGCTTTCTTT
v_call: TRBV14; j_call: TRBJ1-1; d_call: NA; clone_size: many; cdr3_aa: CASSQASRDVTEAFF; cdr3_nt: TGTGCCAGCAGCCAAGCATCCAGGGACGTCACTGAAGCTTTCTTT
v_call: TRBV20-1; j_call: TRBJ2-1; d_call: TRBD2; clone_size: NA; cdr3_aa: CSASRLAGVYEQFF; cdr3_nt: TGCAGTGCAAGCAGACTAGCGGGAGTATATGAGCAGTTCTTC
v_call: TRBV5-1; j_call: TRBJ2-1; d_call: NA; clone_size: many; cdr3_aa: CASSLLNYNEQFF; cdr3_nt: TGCGCCAGCAGCTTGCTGAACTACAATGAGCAGTTCTTC
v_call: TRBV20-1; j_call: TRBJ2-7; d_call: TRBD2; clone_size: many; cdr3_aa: CSAQRESYEQYF; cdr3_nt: TGCAGTGCCCAGCGGGAGTCCTACGAGCAGTACTTC
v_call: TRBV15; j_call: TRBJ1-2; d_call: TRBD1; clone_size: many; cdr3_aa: CATSIYRGLAYGYTF; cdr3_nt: TGTGCCACCAGCATATACAGGGGGCTAGCCTATGGCTACACCTTC
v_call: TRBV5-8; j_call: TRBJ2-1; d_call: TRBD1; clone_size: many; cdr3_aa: CASSSDRVPYNEQFF; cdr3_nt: TGTGCCAGCAGCTCCGACAGGGTCCCCTACAATGAGCAGTTCTTC
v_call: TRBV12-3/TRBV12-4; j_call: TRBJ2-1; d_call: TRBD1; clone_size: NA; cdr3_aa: CASRPGTGMVNEQFF; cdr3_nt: TGTGCCAGCAGACCCGGGACAGGTATGGTCAATGAGCAGTTCTTC
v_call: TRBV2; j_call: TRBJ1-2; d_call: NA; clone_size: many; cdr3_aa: CGRWREEGYTF; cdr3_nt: TGTGGAAGGTGGAGGGAAGAGGGCTACACCTTC
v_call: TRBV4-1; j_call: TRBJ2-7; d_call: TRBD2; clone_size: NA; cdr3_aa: CASSQREGTYEQYF; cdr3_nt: TGCGCCAGCAGCCAGCGGGAGGGGACCTACGAGCAGTACTTC
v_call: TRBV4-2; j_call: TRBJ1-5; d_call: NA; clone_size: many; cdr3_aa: CASSQDIGTLSNQPQHF; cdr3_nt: TGTGCCAGCAGCCAAGATATAGGAACGCTTAGCAATCAGCCCCAGCATTTT
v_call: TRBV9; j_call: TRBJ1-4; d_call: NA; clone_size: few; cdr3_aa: CASSNRDEKLFF; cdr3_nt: TGTGCCAGCAGTAACAGGGACGAAAAACTGTTTTTT
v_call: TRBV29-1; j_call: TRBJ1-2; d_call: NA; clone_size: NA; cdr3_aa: CSVEVRAGGYTF; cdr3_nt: TGCAGCGTTGAAGTCCGGGCGGGGGGCTACACCTTC
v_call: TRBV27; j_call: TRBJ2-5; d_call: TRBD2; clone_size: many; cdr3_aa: CASSLRLAGVETQYF; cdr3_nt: TGTGCCAGCAGTTTAAGACTAGCGGGAGTCGAGACCCAGTACTTC
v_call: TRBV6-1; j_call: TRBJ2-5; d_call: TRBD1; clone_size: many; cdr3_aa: CASTTPGQGIVGQYF; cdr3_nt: TGTGCCAGCACTACGCCGGGACAGGGGATTGTTGGCCAGTACTTC
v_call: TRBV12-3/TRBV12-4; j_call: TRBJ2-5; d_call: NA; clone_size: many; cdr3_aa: CASRRGGRPGFEETQYF; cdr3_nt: TGTGCCAGCAGGAGGGGGGGCAGGCCAGGGTTCGAAGAGACCCAGTACTTC
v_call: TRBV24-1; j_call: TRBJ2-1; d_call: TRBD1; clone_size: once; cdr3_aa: CATSVRDSSSYNEQFF; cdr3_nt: TGTGCCACCAGTGTTAGGGACAGTAGCTCCTACAATGAGCAGTTCTTC
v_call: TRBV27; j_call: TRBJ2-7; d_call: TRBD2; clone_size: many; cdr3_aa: CASRPGTSGPYEQYF; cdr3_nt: TGTGCCAGCAGACCCGGGACTAGCGGCCCCTACGAGCAGTACTTC
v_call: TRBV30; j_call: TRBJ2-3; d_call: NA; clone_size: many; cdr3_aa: CAWSPNTDTQYF; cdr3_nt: TGTGCCTGGAGTCCCAACACAGATACGCAGTATTTT
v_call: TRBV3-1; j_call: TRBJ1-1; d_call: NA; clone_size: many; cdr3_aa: CASSHPDRNTEAFF; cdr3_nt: TGTGCCAGCAGCCACCCAGACAGGAACACTGAAGCTTTCTTT
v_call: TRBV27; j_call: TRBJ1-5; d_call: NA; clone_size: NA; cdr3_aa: CASSLKGVRGGLNQPHHF; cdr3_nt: TGTGCCAGCAGTTTAAAAGGCGTGCGGGGGGGACTGAATCAGCCCCACCATTTT
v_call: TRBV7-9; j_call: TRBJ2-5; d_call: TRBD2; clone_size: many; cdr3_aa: CASSLSAAGIQETQYF; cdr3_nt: TGTGCCAGCAGCTTATCGGCAGCGGGAATCCAAGAGACCCAGTACTTC
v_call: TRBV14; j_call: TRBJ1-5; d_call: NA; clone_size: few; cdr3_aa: CASSQRGRVRRQPQHF; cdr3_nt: TGTGCCAGCAGCCAACGTGGTCGAGTAAGGCGACAGCCCCAGCATTTT
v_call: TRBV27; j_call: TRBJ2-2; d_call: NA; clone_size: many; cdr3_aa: CASSLGFSGELFF; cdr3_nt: TGTGCCAGCAGTCTAGGGTTCTCCGGGGAGCTGTTTTTT
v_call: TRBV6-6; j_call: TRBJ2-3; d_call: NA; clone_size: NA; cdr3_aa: CASSYLITDTQYF; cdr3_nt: TGTGCCAGCAGTTACCTTATCACAGATACGCAGTATTTT
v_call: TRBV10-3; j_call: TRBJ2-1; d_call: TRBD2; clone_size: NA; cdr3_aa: CAIGGLAGVYPMGDEQFF; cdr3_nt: TGTGCCATCGGAGGACTAGCGGGAGTTTACCCAATGGGGGATGAGCAGTTCTTC
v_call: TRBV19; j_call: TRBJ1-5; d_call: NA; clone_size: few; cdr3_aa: CASSFRDNGDQPQHF; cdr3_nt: TGTGCCAGTAGTTTCCGGGACAACGGTGATCAGCCCCAGCATTTT
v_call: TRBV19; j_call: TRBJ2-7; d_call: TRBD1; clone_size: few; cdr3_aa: CASSLYGPGQGGPWEQYF; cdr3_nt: TGTGCCAGTAGTTTATATGGACCCGGACAGGGGGGACCCTGGGAGCAGTACTTC
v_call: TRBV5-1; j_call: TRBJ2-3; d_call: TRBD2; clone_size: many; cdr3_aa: CASSSPAGLARLRDTQYF; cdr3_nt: TGCGCCAGCAGCTCCCCCGCCGGACTAGCGAGGCTGAGGGATACGCAGTATTTT